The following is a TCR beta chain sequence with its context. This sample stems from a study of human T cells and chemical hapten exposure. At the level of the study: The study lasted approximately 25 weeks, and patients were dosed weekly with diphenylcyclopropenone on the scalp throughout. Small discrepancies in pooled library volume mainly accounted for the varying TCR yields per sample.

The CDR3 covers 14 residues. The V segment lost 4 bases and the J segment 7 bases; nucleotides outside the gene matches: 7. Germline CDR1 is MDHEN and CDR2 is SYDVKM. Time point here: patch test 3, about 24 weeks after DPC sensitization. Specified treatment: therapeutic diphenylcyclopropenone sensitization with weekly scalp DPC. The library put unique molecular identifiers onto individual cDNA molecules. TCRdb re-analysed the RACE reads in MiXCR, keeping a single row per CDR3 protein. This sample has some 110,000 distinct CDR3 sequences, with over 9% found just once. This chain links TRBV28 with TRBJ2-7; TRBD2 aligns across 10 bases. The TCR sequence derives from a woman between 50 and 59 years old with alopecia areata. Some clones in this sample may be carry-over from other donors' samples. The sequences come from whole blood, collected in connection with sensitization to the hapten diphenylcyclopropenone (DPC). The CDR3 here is CASSSLAGAEEQYF. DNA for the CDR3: TGTGCCAGCAGTTCCCTAGCGGGAGCGGAAGAGCAGTACTTC.